Described below is a single T cell receptor beta chain sequence and its context. No antigen is known for it. Germline is not matched at one junction end, which may reflect a read error. This sample was included in a study of blood T cells in healthy people across ages. The overall study: Template-switching capture recovered about one barcoded beta molecule per two T cells.

Broader study findings: Strong correlation existed between TCR beta diversity and naive T cell percentage. Long-lived and aged donors differed, with more naive CD4+ cells and higher diversity in the long-lived.

The CDR3 length is 12 residues. CDR1 is SNHLY and CDR2 is FYNNEI in the germline V gene. The authors ran a second PCR of about 7 to 12 cycles using a sample-barcoded 5' primer and a J-beta primer mix. With 12 random nucleotides, a template-switch adaptor tagged each individual cDNA molecule. A single record per CDR3 protein comes from TCRdb applying MiXCR to the 5' RACE reads. Among around 1.5 million distinct CDR3 sequences listed, approximately 32% were seen once. The clonotype was recovered from a woman in her twenties or thirties in good health. The sequenced sample consisted of blood. This chain uses TRBV2 with TRBJ2-7; D is perhaps TRBD1 or TRBD2 (5 bases each). For the CDR3, the DNA is TGTGCCAGCGGCGTGGGGACCTACGAGCGGTACTTC. It encodes CASGVGTYERYF.